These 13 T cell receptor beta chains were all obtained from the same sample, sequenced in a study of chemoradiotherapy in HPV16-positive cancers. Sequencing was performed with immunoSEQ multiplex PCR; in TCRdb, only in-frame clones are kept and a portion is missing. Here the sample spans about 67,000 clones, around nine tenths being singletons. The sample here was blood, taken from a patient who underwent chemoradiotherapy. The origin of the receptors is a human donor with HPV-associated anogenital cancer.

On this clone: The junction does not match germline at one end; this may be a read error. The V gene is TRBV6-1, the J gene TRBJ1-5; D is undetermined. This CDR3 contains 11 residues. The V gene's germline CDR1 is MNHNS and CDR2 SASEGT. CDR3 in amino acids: CASSEALLLNF. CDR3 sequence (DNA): TGTGCCAGCAGTGAAGCCCTCCTGTTGAATTTT.

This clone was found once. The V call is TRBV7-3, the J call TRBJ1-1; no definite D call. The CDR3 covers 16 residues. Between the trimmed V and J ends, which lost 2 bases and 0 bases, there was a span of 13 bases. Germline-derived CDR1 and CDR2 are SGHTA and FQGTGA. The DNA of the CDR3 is TGTGCCAGCAGCTTACGTCACGTCCGTCTGAACACTGAAGCTTTCTTT. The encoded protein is CASSLRHVRLNTEAFF. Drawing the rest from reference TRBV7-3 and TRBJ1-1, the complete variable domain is GAGVSQTPSNKVTEKGKYVELRCDPISGHTALYWYRQSLGQGPEFLIYFQGTGAADDSGLPNDRFFAVRPEGSVSTLKIQRTERGDSAVYLCASSLRHVRLNTEAFFGQGTRLTVV.

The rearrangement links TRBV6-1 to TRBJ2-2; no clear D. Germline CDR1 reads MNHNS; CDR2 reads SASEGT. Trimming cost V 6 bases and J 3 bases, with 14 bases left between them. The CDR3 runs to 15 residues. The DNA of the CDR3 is TGTGCCAGCAGACCTGCAGGAGCAGACACCGGGGAGCTGTTTTTT. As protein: CASRPAGADTGELFF.

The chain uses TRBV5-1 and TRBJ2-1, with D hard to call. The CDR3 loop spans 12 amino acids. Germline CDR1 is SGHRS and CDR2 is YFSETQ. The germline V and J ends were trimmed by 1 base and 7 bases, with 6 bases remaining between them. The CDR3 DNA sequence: TGCGCCAGCAGCTTGTATCGAAATGAGCAGTTCTTC. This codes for CASSLYRNEQFF. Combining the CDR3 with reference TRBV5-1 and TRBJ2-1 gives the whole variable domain KAGVTQTPRYLIKTRGQQVTLSCSPISGHRSVSWYQQTPGQGLQFLFEYFSETQRNKGNFPGRFSGRQFSNSRSEMNVSTLELGDSALYLCASSLYRNEQFFGPGTRLTVL.

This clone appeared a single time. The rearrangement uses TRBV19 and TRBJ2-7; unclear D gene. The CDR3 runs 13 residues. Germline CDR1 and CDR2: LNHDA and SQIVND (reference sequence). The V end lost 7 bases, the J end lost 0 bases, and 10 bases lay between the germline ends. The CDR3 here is CASNLASSYEQYF. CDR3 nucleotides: TGTGCCAGTAACTTGGCAAGCTCCTACGAGCAGTACTTC.

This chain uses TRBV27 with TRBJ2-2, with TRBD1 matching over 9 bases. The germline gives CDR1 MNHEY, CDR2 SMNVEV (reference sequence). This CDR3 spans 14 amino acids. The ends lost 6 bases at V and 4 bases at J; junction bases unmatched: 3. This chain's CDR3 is CASRTGGITGELFF. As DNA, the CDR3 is TGTGCCAGCAGGACAGGGGGAATCACCGGGGAGCTGTTTTTT.

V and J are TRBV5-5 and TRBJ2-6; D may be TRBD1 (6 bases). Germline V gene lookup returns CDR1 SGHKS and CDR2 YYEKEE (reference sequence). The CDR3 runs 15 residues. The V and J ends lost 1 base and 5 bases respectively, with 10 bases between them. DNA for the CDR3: TGTGCCAGCAGCTTGACGGACAGCCGGGCCAACGTCCTGACTTTC. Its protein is CASSLTDSRANVLTF.

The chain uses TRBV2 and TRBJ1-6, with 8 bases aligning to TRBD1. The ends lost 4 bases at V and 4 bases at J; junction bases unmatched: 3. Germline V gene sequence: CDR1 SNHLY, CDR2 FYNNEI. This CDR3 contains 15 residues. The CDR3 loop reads CASSAGGAYNSPLHF. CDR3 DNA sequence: TGTGCCAGCAGTGCAGGGGGCGCATATAATTCACCCCTCCACTTT. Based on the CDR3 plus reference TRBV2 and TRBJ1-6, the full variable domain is EPEVTQTPSHQVTQMGQEVILRCVPISNHLYFYWYRQILGQKVEFLVSFYNNEISEKSEIFDDQFSVERPDGSNFTLKIRSTKLEDSAMYFCASSAGGAYNSPLHFGNGTRLTVT.

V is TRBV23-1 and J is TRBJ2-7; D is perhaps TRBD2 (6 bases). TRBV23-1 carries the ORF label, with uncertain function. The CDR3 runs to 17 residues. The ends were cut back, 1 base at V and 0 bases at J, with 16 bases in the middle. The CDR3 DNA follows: TGCGCCAGCAGTCAATACCGGGGAGGCGGCATCTCCTACGAGCAGTACTTC. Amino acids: CASSQYRGGGISYEQYF.

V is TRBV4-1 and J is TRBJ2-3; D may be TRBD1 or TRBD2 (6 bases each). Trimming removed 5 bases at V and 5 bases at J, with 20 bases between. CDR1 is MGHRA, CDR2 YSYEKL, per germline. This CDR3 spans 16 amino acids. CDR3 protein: CASSAVGGRVGDTQYF. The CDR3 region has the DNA TGCGCCAGCAGCGCAGTAGGGGGGAGAGTGGGAGATACGCAGTATTTT.

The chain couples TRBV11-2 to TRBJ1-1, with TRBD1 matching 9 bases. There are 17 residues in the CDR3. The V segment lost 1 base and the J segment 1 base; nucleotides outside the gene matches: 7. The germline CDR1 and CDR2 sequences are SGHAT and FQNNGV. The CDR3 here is CASSLVRDRAANTEAFF. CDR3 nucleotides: TGTGCCAGCAGCTTAGTAAGGGACAGGGCGGCGAACACTGAAGCTTTCTTT.

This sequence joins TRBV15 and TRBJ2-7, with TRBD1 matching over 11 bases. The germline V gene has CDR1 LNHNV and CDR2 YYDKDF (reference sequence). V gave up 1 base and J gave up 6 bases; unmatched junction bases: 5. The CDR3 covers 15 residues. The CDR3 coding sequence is TGTGCCACCAGCAGAGTGGGACAGGGGGTGGGCGAGCAGTACTTC. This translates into CATSRVGQGVGEQYF.

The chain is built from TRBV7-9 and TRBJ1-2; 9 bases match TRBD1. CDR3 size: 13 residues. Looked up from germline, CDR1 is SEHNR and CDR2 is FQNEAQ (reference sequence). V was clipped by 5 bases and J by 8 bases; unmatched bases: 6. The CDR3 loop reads CASSQGQGGGYTF. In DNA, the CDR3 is TGTGCCAGCAGCCAGGGACAGGGCGGAGGCTACACCTTC.